These 5 T cell receptor beta chains were all obtained from the same sample, sequenced in a study of shared clonotypes between healthy human individuals. Only in-frame clones appear in the TCRdb table, and some are missing; sequencing was by immunoSEQ multiplex PCR. The data show roughly 700,000 clones, approximately 79% seen once. The material sequenced was memory CD4+ T cells sorted from blood. Subset described: CD45RA-negative fraction. The receptors shown here come from a woman between 25 and 40 years old in good health.

This chain joins TRBV28 and TRBJ2-1; D not resolved. The CDR3 sequence is 14 residues long. Between the trimmed V and J ends, which lost 5 bases and 5 bases, there was a span of 13 bases. CDR1 is MDHEN, CDR2 SYDVKM, per germline. DNA for the CDR3: TGTGCCAGCAGTACCTCACTAAACCACAATGAGCAGTTCTTC. It is translated as CASSTSLNHNEQFF.

The chain uses TRBV19 and TRBJ1-1; maybe TRBD1 (6 bases). This CDR3 region has 15 residues. Trimming cost V 8 bases and J 1 base, with 17 bases left between them. Germline assignment: CDR1 LNHDA and CDR2 SQIVND (reference sequence). CDR3 region: CASQSADSQNTEAFF. The CDR3 region has the DNA TGTGCCAGTCAATCCGCGGACAGCCAGAACACTGAAGCTTTCTTT.

This chain joins TRBV7-8 and TRBJ2-7, with 8 bases that match TRBD2. There are 17 residues in the CDR3. In germline, CDR1 is SGHVS, CDR2 FQNEAQ. After removal of 1 base from V and 7 bases from J, the junction contained 15 bases not matched to a gene. The chain's CDR3 is CASSLVGRPGGREEQYF. In nucleotides, the CDR3 is TGTGCCAGCAGCTTAGTTGGTAGGCCGGGAGGGCGGGAGGAGCAGTACTTC.

The genes are TRBV5-1 and TRBJ1-4, with unresolved D. V lost 0 bases, J lost 0 bases, and 9 bases lay in between. CDR1 SGHRS and CDR2 YFSETQ come from the germline V gene. CDR3 length: 16 residues. The CDR3 bases are TGCGCCAGCAGCTTGGCCATCAGATCAACTAATGAAAAACTGTTTTTT. Protein product: CASSLAIRSTNEKLFF.

V gene TRBV28 combines with J gene TRBJ2-1; TRBD2 agrees at 15 bases. The CDR3 has 19 amino acids. Germline CDR1 reads MDHEN; CDR2 reads SYDVKM. The J segment lost 7 bases and the V segment lost 7 bases, leaving 17 bases of the junction unmatched. In nucleotides, the CDR3 is TGTGCCAGCACCAGAGCCGGGACTAGCGGGAGGTACGGGGTGAATGAGCAGTTCTTC. Translated: CASTRAGTSGRYGVNEQFF.